This T cell receptor (beta chain) was identified during a study of T cell responses to AZD1222 COVID-19 vaccine. General study results and limits: Repertoires were obtained solely post-peak T cell response. Along spike, vaccine-associated CD4 TCRs were found throughout, with dominance at 160-218 and 743-854. Recipients of two AZD1222 doses showed rising Spike-specific TCR breadth and depth. Clonal diversity was possibly underestimated; the donors were predominantly white British and more often female.

With respect to this clone: The antigen remains unidentified.

This CDR3 contains 14 residues. Between the trimmed V and J ends, which lost 0 bases and 0 bases, there was a span of 5 bases. The germline V gene encodes CDR1 MNHEY and CDR2 SMNVEV (reference sequence). Assay: immunoSEQ multiplex PCR; the TCRdb copy retains only in-frame clones and omits some. This sample carries 200,000 or so clones, roughly 91% of them seen once, and the ten largest clones take approximately 0.97%. This TCR was recovered from an adult in good health. The source material was peripheral blood, sampled on day 0 of AZD1222 vaccination. This rearrangement joins TRBV27 to TRBJ2-5, with D unresolved. The CDR3 loop reads CASSLSWYQETQYF. DNA of the CDR3: TGTGCCAGCAGTTTATCGTGGTACCAAGAGACCCAGTACTTC.